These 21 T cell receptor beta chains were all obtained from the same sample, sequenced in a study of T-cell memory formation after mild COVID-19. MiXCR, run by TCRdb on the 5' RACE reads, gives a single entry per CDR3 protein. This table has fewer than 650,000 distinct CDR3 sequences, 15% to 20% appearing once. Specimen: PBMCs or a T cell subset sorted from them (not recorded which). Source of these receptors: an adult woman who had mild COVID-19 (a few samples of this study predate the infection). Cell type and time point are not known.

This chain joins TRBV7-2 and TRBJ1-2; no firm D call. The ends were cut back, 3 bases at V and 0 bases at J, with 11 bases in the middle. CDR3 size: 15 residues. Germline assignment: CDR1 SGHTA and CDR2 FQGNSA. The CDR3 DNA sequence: TGTGCCAGCAGCTTGGAATTACTAGCTAACTATGGCTACACCTTC. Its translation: CASSLELLANYGYTF.

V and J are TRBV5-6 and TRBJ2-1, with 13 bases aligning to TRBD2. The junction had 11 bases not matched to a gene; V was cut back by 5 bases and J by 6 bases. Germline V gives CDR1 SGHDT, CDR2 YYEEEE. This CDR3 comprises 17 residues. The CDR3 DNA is TGTGCCAGCAGGAGGAGGGAACTAGCGGGGGGGCGCAATGAGCAGTTCTTC. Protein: CASRRRELAGGRNEQFF.

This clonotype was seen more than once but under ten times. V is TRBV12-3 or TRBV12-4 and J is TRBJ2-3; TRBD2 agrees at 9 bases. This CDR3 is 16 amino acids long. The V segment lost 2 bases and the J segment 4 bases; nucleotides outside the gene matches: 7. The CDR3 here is CASSLRAGGPADTQYF. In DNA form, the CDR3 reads TGTGCCAGCAGTTTAAGGGCGGGGGGGCCCGCAGATACGCAGTATTTT.

The CDR3 loop is CASRDHRAKQPQHF. In DNA form, the CDR3 reads TGTGCCAGCAGAGACCACAGGGCTAAGCAGCCCCAGCATTTT. The genes are TRBV2 and TRBJ1-5; D perhaps matches TRBD1 (6 bases). Trimming removed 6 bases at V and 7 bases at J, with 16 bases between. The CDR3 is made up of 14 amino acids. Germline CDR1 reads SNHLY; CDR2 reads FYNNEI. The entire variable domain, with the rest obtained from reference TRBV2 and TRBJ1-5, is as follows: EPEVTQTPSHQVTQMGQEVILRCVPISNHLYFYWYRQILGQKVEFLVSFYNNEISEKSEIFDDQFSVERPDGSNFTLKIRSTKLEDSAMYFCASRDHRAKQPQHFGDGTRLSIL.

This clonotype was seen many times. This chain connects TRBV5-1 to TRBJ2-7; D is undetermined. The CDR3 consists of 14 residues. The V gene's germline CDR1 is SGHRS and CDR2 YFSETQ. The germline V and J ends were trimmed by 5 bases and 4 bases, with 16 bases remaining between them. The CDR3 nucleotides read TGCGCCAGCAGTCAAAAAAATGGACCTTACGAGCAGTACTTC. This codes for CASSQKNGPYEQYF.

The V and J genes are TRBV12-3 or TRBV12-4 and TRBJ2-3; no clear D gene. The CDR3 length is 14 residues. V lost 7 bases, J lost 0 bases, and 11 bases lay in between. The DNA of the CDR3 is TGTGCCAGCACCCCACACCCTAGCACAGATACGCAGTATTTT. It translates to CASTPHPSTDTQYF.

The CDR3 loop is CASSQALLVGTDTQYF. As DNA, the CDR3 is TGTGCCAGCAGCCAGGCCCTACTAGTTGGCACAGATACGCAGTATTTT. The chain couples TRBV4-2 to TRBJ2-3; D may be TRBD2 (5 bases). The CDR3 totals 16 residues. V was pared by 3 bases and J by 1 base, with 14 bases between. Germline CDR1 is LGHNA and CDR2 is YNFKEQ.

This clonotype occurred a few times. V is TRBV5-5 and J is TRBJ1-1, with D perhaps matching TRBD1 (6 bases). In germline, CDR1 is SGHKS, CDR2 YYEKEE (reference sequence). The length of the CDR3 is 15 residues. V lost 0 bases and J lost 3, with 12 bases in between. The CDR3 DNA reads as TGTGCCAGCAGCTTGGAGACAGAGGGGGACACTGAAGCTTTCTTT. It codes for CASSLETEGDTEAFF.

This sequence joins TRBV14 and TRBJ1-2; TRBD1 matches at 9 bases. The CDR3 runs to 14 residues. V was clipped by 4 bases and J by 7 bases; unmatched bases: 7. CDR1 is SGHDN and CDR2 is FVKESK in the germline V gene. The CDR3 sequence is CASSPKGGQGGYTF. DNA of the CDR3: TGTGCCAGCAGCCCAAAAGGGGGACAGGGTGGCTACACCTTC. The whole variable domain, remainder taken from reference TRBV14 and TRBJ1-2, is EAGVTQFPSHSVIEKGQTVTLRCDPISGHDNLYWYRRVMGKEIKFLLHFVKESKQDESGMPNNRFLAERTGGTYSTLKVQPAELEDSGVYFCASSPKGGQGGYTFGSGTRLTVV.

CDR3 nucleotide sequence: TGTGCCAGCAGTTACTCGAGGAGGAACACTGAAGCTTTCTTT. Translated, it gives CASSYSRRNTEAFF. V is TRBV6-2 or TRBV6-3 and J is TRBJ1-1; D is ambiguous. Germline CDR1 and CDR2: MNHEY and SVGEGT. The length of the CDR3 is 14 residues. Trimming pared 0 bases from V and 1 base from J, leaving 6 bases between.

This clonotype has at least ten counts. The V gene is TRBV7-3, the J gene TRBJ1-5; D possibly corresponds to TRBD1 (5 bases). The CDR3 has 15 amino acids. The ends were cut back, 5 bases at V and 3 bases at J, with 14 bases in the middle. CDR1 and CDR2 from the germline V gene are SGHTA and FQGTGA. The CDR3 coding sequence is TGTGCCAGCAGCGGGGGGGTAGCTCCCAATCAGCCCCAGCATTTT. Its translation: CASSGGVAPNQPQHF. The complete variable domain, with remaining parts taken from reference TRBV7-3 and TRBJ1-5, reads GAGVSQTPSNKVTEKGKYVELRCDPISGHTALYWYRQSLGQGPEFLIYFQGTGAADDSGLPNDRFFAVRPEGSVSTLKIQRTERGDSAVYLCASSGGVAPNQPQHFGDGTRLSIL.

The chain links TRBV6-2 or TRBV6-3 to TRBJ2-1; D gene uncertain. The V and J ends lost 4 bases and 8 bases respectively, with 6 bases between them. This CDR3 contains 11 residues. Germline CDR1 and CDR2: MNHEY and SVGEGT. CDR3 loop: CASSLRYEQFF. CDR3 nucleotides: TGTGCCAGCAGTTTGAGATATGAGCAGTTCTTC.

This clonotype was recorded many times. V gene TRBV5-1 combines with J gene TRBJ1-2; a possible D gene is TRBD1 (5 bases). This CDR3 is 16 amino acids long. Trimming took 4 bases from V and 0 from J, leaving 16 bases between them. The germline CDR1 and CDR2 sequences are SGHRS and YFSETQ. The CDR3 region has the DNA TGCGCCAGCAGCCCGGAAGGAGTCAGGGCTAACTATGGCTACACCTTC. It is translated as CASSPEGVRANYGYTF. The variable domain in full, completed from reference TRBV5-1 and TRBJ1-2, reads KAGVTQTPRYLIKTRGQQVTLSCSPISGHRSVSWYQQTPGQGLQFLFEYFSETQRNKGNFPGRFSGRQFSNSRSEMNVSTLELGDSALYLCASSPEGVRANYGYTFGSGTRLTVV.

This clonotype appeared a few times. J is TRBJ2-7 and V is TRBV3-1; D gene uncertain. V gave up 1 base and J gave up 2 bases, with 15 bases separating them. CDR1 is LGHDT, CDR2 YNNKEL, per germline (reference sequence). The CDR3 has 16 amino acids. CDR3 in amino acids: CASSQGHEEWAYEQYF. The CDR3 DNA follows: TGTGCCAGCAGCCAAGGCCACGAAGAATGGGCCTACGAGCAGTACTTC.

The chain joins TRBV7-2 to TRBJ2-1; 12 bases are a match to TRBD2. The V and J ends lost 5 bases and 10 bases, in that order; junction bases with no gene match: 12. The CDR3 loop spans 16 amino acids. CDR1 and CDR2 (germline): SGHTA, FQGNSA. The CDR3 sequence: CASSRLILAGGLEQFF. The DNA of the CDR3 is TGTGCCAGCAGCCGGCTTATACTAGCGGGAGGCCTAGAGCAGTTCTTC.

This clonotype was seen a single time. Here the CDR3 reads CASNWQGSADTQYF. CDR3 DNA: TGTGCCAGCAACTGGCAGGGGAGCGCAGATACGCAGTATTTT. The chain carries TRBV2 and TRBJ2-3, with D maybe TRBD1 (6 bases). Looked up from germline, CDR1 is SNHLY and CDR2 is FYNNEI. The V gene lost 7 bases and the J gene lost 4 bases, with 15 bases spanning the gap. This CDR3 contains 14 residues.

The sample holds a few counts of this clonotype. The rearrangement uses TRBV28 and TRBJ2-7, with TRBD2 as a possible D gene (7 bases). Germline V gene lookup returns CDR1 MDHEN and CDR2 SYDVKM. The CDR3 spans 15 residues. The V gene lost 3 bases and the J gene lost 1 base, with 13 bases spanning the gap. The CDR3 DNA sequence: TGTGCCAGCAGTTTGAGGGGGGGGATTTCCTACGAGCAGTACTTC. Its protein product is CASSLRGGISYEQYF.

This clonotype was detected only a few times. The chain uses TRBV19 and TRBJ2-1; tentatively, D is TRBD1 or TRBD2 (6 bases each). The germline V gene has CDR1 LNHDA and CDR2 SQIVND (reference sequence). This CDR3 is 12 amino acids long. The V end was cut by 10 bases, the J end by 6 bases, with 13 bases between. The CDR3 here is CAISEGGNEQFF. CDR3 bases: TGTGCCATCTCTGAGGGGGGCAATGAGCAGTTCTTC.

The CDR3 DNA is TGCAGCGTTGGGACTGGGACAGGGTACTACGAGCAGTACTTC. Translated: CSVGTGTGYYEQYF. The J gene is TRBJ2-7, the V gene TRBV29-1, with TRBD1 matching over 9 bases. CDR3 size: 14 residues. V gave up 4 bases and J gave up 3 bases; unmatched junction bases: 7. Germline CDR1 is SQVTM and CDR2 is ANQGSEA.

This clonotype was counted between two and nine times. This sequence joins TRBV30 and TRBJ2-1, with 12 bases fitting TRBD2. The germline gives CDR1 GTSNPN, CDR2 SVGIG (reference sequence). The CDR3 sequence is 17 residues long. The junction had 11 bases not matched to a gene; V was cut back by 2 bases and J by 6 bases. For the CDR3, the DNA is TGTGCCTGGAGTCCAACCCGGACTAGCGGGATCACCAATGAGCAGTTCTTC. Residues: CAWSPTRTSGITNEQFF.

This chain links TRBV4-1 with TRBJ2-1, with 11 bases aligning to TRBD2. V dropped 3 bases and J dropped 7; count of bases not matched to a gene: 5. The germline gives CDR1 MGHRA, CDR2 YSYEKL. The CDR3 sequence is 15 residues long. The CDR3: CASSQVAGGRNEQFF. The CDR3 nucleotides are TGCGCCAGCAGCCAGGTAGCGGGGGGGAGGAATGAGCAGTTCTTC.